The 29 T cell receptor beta chains below all came from one sample that was sequenced in a study of T-cell reconstitution after alpha-beta-depleted transplantation in children. As it was prepared, the TCRbeta library received unique molecular identifiers. TCRdb called the PCR reads again in MiXCR, with one record for every CDR3 protein. Here the sample spans about 310,000 distinct CDR3 sequences, roughly 25% being singletons. This sample comprised PBMCs, mostly from graft donor cells, obtained 180 days after TCRalphabeta/CD19-depleted stem cell transplant. The receptors were gathered from a male patient younger than 18 who had a stem cell transplant for acute lymphoblastic leukemia, so the T cells may come from the graft donor.

This clonotype appeared a few times. V is TRBV7-3 and J is TRBJ2-2; 8 bases match TRBD2. With 3 bases clipped from V and 0 bases from J, the junction kept 6 bases outside the gene matches. Germline loops: CDR1 SGHTA, CDR2 FQGTGA. There are 17 residues in the CDR3. This CDR3 is CASSFGLAGPNTGELFF. The CDR3 nucleotides are TGTGCCAGCAGCTTTGGGCTAGCGGGCCCGAACACCGGGGAGCTGTTTTTT.

This clonotype was seen many times. This CDR3 is CASSPRPPGNEQFF. The CDR3 nucleotides read TGCGCCAGCAGCCCCAGACCACCAGGCAATGAGCAGTTCTTC. The chain recombines TRBV5-1 with TRBJ2-1; D is ambiguous. CDR3 length equals 14 residues. Germline CDR1 SGHRS, CDR2 YFSETQ. V gave up 4 bases and J gave up 6 bases, with 14 bases separating them.

There are a few counts of this clonotype. The chain recombines TRBV6-4 with TRBJ2-1; 9 bases map to TRBD2. V gave up 1 base and J gave up 10 bases; unmatched junction bases: 2. This CDR3 spans 13 amino acids. Germline values: CDR1 MRHNA, CDR2 SNTAGT. The CDR3 here is CASSDLLAGEQFF. The CDR3 DNA follows: TGTGCCAGCAGTGACTTGCTAGCGGGAGAGCAGTTCTTC.

The CDR3 DNA is TGTGCCAGCAGTCTACTAGCGGGACTAAACAATGAGCAGTTCTTC. This translates into CASSLLAGLNNEQFF. The chain couples TRBV5-4 to TRBJ2-1, with 10 positions matching TRBD2. CDR1 is SGHNT, CDR2 YYREEE, per germline (reference sequence). The V and J ends lost 5 bases and 5 bases, in that order; junction bases with no gene match: 7. The CDR3 covers 15 residues.

This clonotype came up a few times. The rearrangement uses TRBV20-1 and TRBJ1-3; D unclear. Germline lookup yields CDR1 DFQATT and CDR2 SNEGSKA (reference sequence). Trimming removed 4 bases at V and 7 bases at J, with 14 bases between. The CDR3 consists of 13 residues. CDR3 DNA: TGCAGTGCTACCCGACACTTTTGGAACACCATATATTTT. Its translation: CSATRHFWNTIYF.

As for this clonotype: A single base separates this from a much larger clone, so it may be a read error. The V and J genes are TRBV7-6 and TRBJ2-5; D may correspond to TRBD1 or TRBD2 (5 bases each). Germline loops: CDR1 SGHVS, CDR2 FNYEAQ. CDR3 length: 16 residues. In nucleotides, the CDR3 is TGTGCCAGCAGCTTAGTGCGGAGGCCGGGGCAAGAGACCAAGTACTTC. Encoded protein: CASSLVRRPGQETKYF.

This clonotype was seen a few times. The rearrangement uses TRBV2 and TRBJ2-1; unclear D gene. Looked up from germline, CDR1 is SNHLY and CDR2 is FYNNEI. V was cut by 5 bases and J by 7 bases, with 12 bases left in between. The CDR3 length is 13 residues. In DNA form, the CDR3 reads TGTGCCAGCAGTCCCCTGGCCGAAAATGAGCAGTTCTTC. It codes for CASSPLAENEQFF.

The sample holds many counts of this clonotype. This chain uses TRBV20-1 with TRBJ1-1; weak D call: TRBD1 (5 bases). Trimming removed 6 bases from V and 6 bases from J, with 17 bases in between. The CDR3 extends over 13 amino acids. CDR1 DFQATT and CDR2 SNEGSKA come from the germline V gene (reference sequence). The CDR3 here is CSAPGQGTAEAFF. CDR3 sequence (DNA): TGCAGTGCCCCAGGGCAGGGAACCGCTGAAGCTTTCTTT.

Note on this clonotype: A junction end diverges from the germline sequence, so it may reflect a read error. The rearrangement links TRBV28 to TRBJ2-7, with D perhaps TRBD1 or TRBD2 (5 bases each). This CDR3 comprises 11 residues. Germline V lookup: CDR1 MDHEN, CDR2 SYDVKM. DNA for the CDR3: TGTGCCAGCAGTTGGGGATCGGGGCAGCACTTC. As protein: CASSWGSGQHF.

This clonotype was found a few times. The genes are TRBV7-3 and TRBJ2-3, with 7 bases fitting TRBD2. With V trimmed by 3 bases and J by 10 bases, 4 bases remained unmatched. The germline CDR1 and CDR2 sequences are SGHTA and FQGTGA. The CDR3 covers 12 residues. CDR3 nucleotide sequence: TGTGCCAGCAGCTTCGGGAGGCAGGCGCAGTATTTT. The encoded protein is CASSFGRQAQYF.

CDR3 nucleotide sequence: TGTGCCAGCAGACCAGTCGCCGGGGCTAATGAAAAACTGTTTTTT. Its translation: CASRPVAGANEKLFF. This chain links TRBV6-1 with TRBJ1-4; D ambiguous. The CDR3 is 15 amino acids. Germline values: CDR1 MNHNS, CDR2 SASEGT. V shed 6 bases and J shed 3 bases, with 14 bases lying between them.

The genes are TRBV21-1 and TRBJ2-2; the DNA was not compared with TRBD1, the D call given in the table. TRBV21-1 is tagged as a pseudogene. The CDR3 is 16 amino acids. The CDR3 DNA reads TGTGCCAGCAGCAAAGCGCGGGACAAGAACACCGGGGAGCTGTTTTTT. Translating it yields CASSKARDKNTGELFF.

This clonotype was detected ten times or more. This chain connects TRBV4-1 to TRBJ1-1; D remains unclear. V dropped 7 bases and J dropped 4 bases, with 13 bases sitting between them. Germline V gives CDR1 MGHRA, CDR2 YSYEKL. The CDR3 is 13 amino acids. The CDR3 sequence is CASTMGAGTEAFF. CDR3 in DNA: TGCGCCAGCACGATGGGAGCGGGCACTGAAGCTTTCTTT.

This chain joins TRBV5-6 and TRBJ2-7; a weak D match, TRBD1 (6 bases). Germline values: CDR1 SGHDT, CDR2 YYEEEE. V lost 7 bases to trimming and J lost 2 bases, with 13 bases between them. This CDR3 comprises 13 residues. DNA of the CDR3: TGTGCCAGCGTTAACAGGGACGCCTACGAGCAGTACTTC. Amino acid sequence: CASVNRDAYEQYF.

The V call is TRBV15, the J call TRBJ2-7; the D call may be TRBD1 or TRBD2 (5 bases each). Trimming stripped 8 bases from V and 6 bases from J, with 26 bases between. CDR1 LNHNV and CDR2 YYDKDF come from the germline V gene (reference sequence). The CDR3 totals 16 residues. The CDR3 nucleotides are TGTGCCACCTCACTCTCTCTTAGGGGAGTACCAGGCGAGCAGTACTTC. Translating it yields CATSLSLRGVPGEQYF.

The rearrangement links TRBV9 to TRBJ2-1; 7 bases are shared with TRBD1. Trimming at V came to 4 bases and at J to 8 bases, leaving 6 bases not matched to a gene. In germline, CDR1 is SGDLS, CDR2 YYNGEE. The CDR3 runs 13 residues. The CDR3 bases are TGTGCCAGCAGCACACAGGGGTACGATGAGCAGTTCTTC. This sequence encodes CASSTQGYDEQFF. The variable domain in full, completed from reference TRBV9 and TRBJ2-1, reads DSGVTQTPKHLITATGQRVTLRCSPRSGDLSVYWYQQSLDQGLQFLIQYYNGEERAKGNILERFSAQQFPDLHSELNLSSLELGDSALYFCASSTQGYDEQFFGPGTRLTVL.

The chain links TRBV2 to TRBJ1-5; D is unresolved. CDR3 size: 11 residues. V was shortened by 4 bases and J by 7 bases, with 5 bases between the two germline ends. Per the germline V gene, CDR1 is SNHLY and CDR2 is FYNNEI. This chain's CDR3 is CASSGSQPQHF. In nucleotides, the CDR3 is TGTGCCAGCAGTGGGTCCCAGCCCCAGCATTTT.

The chain employs TRBV20-1 and TRBJ2-5, with a tentative D call TRBD2 (6 bases). Germline-derived CDR1 and CDR2 are DFQATT and SNEGSKA (reference sequence). V was pared by 3 bases and J by 1 base, with 12 bases between. There are 14 residues in the CDR3. In DNA, the CDR3 is TGCAGTGCTAGGACGGGACTGGTCCAAGAGACCCAGTACTTC. Translated, it gives CSARTGLVQETQYF.

This chain joins TRBV4-1 and TRBJ2-7; 14 nucleotides match TRBD2. V was clipped by 3 bases and J by 13 bases; unmatched bases: 11. Germline V gene sequence: CDR1 MGHRA, CDR2 YSYEKL. This CDR3 has 15 residues. The CDR3 loop is CASSQETSGRASRYF. For the CDR3, the DNA is TGCGCCAGCAGCCAGGAGACTAGCGGGAGGGCCAGTCGATACTTC.

The gene calls are TRBV7-9 and TRBJ2-5, with D unresolved. This CDR3 has 12 amino acids. The germline V gene encodes CDR1 SEHNR and CDR2 FQNEAQ (reference sequence). The germline V and J ends were trimmed by 4 bases and 5 bases, with 8 bases remaining between them. Here the CDR3 reads CASSSPIETQYF. DNA for the CDR3: TGTGCCAGCAGCTCACCAATCGAGACCCAGTACTTC.

This clonotype showed up just a few times. This chain uses TRBV6-1 with TRBJ1-3, with 8 bases that match TRBD1. The length of the CDR3 is 16 residues. Germline V gene sequence: CDR1 MNHNS, CDR2 SASEGT. V shed 5 bases, J shed 5 bases, and the junction held 11 bases outside the gene matches. CDR3 DNA sequence: TGTGCCAGCAGTACGGACAGGGTGGCCCGGAGAAACACCATATATTTT. Amino acid sequence: CASSTDRVARRNTIYF.

This chain uses TRBV27 with TRBJ2-3; 9 positions match TRBD2. Germline V lookup: CDR1 MNHEY, CDR2 SMNVEV (reference sequence). This CDR3 is built from 17 residues. Unmatched junction bases numbered 8, after V lost 1 base and J lost 3 bases. CDR3 sequence: CASSLFVTSGKTDTQYF. The CDR3 DNA reads TGTGCCAGCAGTTTATTTGTGACTAGCGGAAAAACAGATACGCAGTATTTT.

The chain employs TRBV12-3 or TRBV12-4 and TRBJ2-5; possibly TRBD1 or TRBD2 for D (6 bases each). CDR3 size: 14 residues. V dropped 3 bases and J dropped 5 bases, with 13 bases sitting between them. CDR3 sequence reads: CASSLMLGGETQYF. The CDR3 bases are TGTGCCAGCAGTTTGATGTTAGGGGGGGAGACCCAGTACTTC.

This clonotype was seen a handful of times. The rearrangement joins TRBV9 to TRBJ1-1; the D gene is possibly TRBD1 (5 bases). Germline V gene sequence: CDR1 SGDLS, CDR2 YYNGEE. V was shortened by 3 bases and J by 6 bases, with 15 bases between the two germline ends. The CDR3 runs 14 residues. The DNA for the CDR3 is TGTGCCAGCAGCGCGTACGGGGCGGAGCCTGAAGCTTTCTTT. This codes for CASSAYGAEPEAFF. The variable domain in full, completed from reference TRBV9 and TRBJ1-1, reads DSGVTQTPKHLITATGQRVTLRCSPRSGDLSVYWYQQSLDQGLQFLIQYYNGEERAKGNILERFSAQQFPDLHSELNLSSLELGDSALYFCASSAYGAEPEAFFGQGTRLTVV.

This rearrangement joins TRBV7-9 to TRBJ2-1; 11 bases map to TRBD2. J lost 4 bases, V lost 2 bases, and 4 bases had no gene match. The CDR3 has 16 residues. The germline V gene has CDR1 SEHNR and CDR2 FQNEAQ (reference sequence). Here the CDR3 reads CASSLFRTSGYNEQFF. CDR3 coding DNA: TGTGCCAGCAGCTTATTCAGGACTAGCGGGTACAATGAGCAGTTCTTC.

This clonotype has only a few counts. V and J are TRBV5-1 and TRBJ1-2; D gene uncertain. Germline CDR1 is SGHRS and CDR2 is YFSETQ. This CDR3 has 16 amino acids. Trimming shortened V by 0 bases and J by 3 bases, and 15 bases separated the two germline ends. The DNA for the CDR3 is TGCGCCAGCAGCTTGGTTTTCACTGGGCGGGACTATGGCTACACCTTC. Its protein is CASSLVFTGRDYGYTF.

The chain combines TRBV11-2 with TRBJ1-2; TRBD1 aligns across 7 bases. The CDR3 spans 15 residues. CDR1 and CDR2 from the germline V gene are SGHAT and FQNNGV. Losses at the gene ends were 7 bases for V and 0 bases for J; bases not matched to a gene: 8. This CDR3 is CASIPGGTANYGYTF. The CDR3 DNA sequence: TGTGCCAGCATTCCAGGGGGGACAGCTAACTATGGCTACACCTTC.

The chain joins TRBV6-1 to TRBJ1-1; D perhaps matches TRBD1 (5 bases). V was trimmed by 2 bases and J by 4 bases, leaving 11 bases between them. Germline lookup yields CDR1 MNHNS and CDR2 SASEGT. This CDR3 contains 14 residues. In DNA, the CDR3 is TGTGCCAGCAGTGAATGGAGGGGATTCACTGAAGCTTTCTTT. It specifies CASSEWRGFTEAFF.

This clonotype was counted only a few times. This chain uses TRBV5-1 with TRBJ2-7; weak D call: TRBD2 (6 bases). CDR3 length: 14 amino acids. Per germline, CDR1 SGHRS and CDR2 YFSETQ. Trimming removed 3 bases at V and 0 bases at J, with 10 bases between. The CDR3 bases are TGCGCCAGCAGCTCCCGGACTAACTCCTACGAGCAGTACTTC. Residues: CASSSRTNSYEQYF.